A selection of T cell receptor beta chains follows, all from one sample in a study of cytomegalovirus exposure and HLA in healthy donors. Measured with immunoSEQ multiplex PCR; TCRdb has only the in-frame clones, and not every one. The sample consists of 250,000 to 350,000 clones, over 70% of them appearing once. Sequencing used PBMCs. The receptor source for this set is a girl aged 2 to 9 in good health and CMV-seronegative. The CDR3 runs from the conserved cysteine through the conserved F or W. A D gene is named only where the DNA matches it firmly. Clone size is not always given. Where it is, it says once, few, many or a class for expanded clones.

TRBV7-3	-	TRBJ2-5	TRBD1	CASSWDRDETQYF	TGTGCCAGCAGCTGGGACAGGGATGAGACCCAGTACTTC
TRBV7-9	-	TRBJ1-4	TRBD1	CASSLLQGNEKLFF	TGTGCCAGCAGCTTATTACAGGGGAATGAAAAACTGTTTTTT
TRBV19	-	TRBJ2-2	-	CASSWGDGELFF	TGTGCCAGTAGCTGGGGGGACGGGGAGTTGTTTTTT
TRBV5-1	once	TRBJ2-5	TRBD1	CASSTRGQGSGETQYF	TGCGCCAGCAGCACCCGGGGACAGGGGAGTGGAGAGACCCAGTACTTC
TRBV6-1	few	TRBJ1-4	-	CASSTRATNEKLFF	TGTGCCAGCAGTACTAGAGCCACTAATGAAAAACTGTTTTTT
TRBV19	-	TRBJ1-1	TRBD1	CASDATGSNTEAFF	TGTGCCAGTGATGCGACAGGGTCGAACACTGAAGCTTTCTTT
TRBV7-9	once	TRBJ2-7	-	CASSFRDEQYF	TGTGCCAGCAGCTTTCGGGACGAGCAGTACTTC
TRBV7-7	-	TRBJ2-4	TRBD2	CASSLERAREVVKNIQYF	TGTGCCAGCAGCTTAGAAAGGGCGCGGGAGGTTGTCAAAAACATTCAGTACTTC
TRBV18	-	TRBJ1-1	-	CASSGQEAFF	TGTGCCAGCTCCGGACAGGAAGCTTTCTTT
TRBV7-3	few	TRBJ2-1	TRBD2	CASSWGRAYNEQFF	TGTGCCAGCAGTTGGGGGAGGGCCTACAATGAGCAGTTCTTC
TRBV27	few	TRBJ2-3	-	CASSFRVSDTQYF	TGTGCCAGCAGTTTCCGGGTTTCAGATACGCAGTATTTT
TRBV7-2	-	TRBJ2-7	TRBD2	CASSSIGGLAGGYEQYF	TGTGCCAGCAGCTCGATAGGGGGACTAGCGGGGGGTTACGAGCAGTACTTC
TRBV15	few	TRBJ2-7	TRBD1	CATSRGQGTLYEQYF	TGTGCCACCAGCAGAGGACAGGGGACTCTCTACGAGCAGTACTTC
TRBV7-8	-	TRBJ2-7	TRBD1	CASSDPDRGRLTYEQYF	TGTGCCAGCAGCGACCCGGACAGGGGACGACTAACCTACGAGCAGTACTTC
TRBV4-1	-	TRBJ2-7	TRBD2	CASSQVAGGPYEQYF	TGCGCCAGCAGCCAAGTAGCGGGAGGCCCCTACGAGCAGTACTTC
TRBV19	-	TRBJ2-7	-	CASSMRQSYEQYF	TGTGCCAGTAGTATGCGACAGAGCTACGAGCAGTACTTC
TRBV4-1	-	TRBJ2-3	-	CASSEGRPTDTQYF	TGCGCCAGCAGCGAAGGGAGGCCCACAGATACGCAGTATTTT
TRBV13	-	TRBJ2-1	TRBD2	CASRAGGYEQFF	TGTGCCAGCAGGGCGGGGGGGTATGAGCAGTTCTTC
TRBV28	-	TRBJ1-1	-	CASSFYLGQNTEAFF	TGTGCCAGCAGTTTTTATTTAGGACAGAACACTGAAGCTTTCTTT
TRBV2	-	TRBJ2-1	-	CASSEGTLLFF	TGTGCCAGCAGTGAAGGGACTTTGCTGTTCTTC
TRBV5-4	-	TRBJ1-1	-	CASSPKDRPVTEAFF	TGTGCCAGCAGCCCAAAAGACAGGCCCGTCACTGAAGCTTTCTTT
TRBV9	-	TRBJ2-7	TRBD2	CASSAGRGVGYEQYF	TGTGCCAGCAGCGCGGGTCGGGGGGTCGGCTACGAGCAGTACTTC
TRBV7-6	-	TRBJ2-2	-	CASRRGVEANTGELFF	TGTGCCAGCAGGCGAGGCGTCGAGGCGAACACCGGGGAGCTGTTTTTT
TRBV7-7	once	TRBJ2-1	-	CASSLGSGGNEQFF	TGTGCCAGCAGCCTAGGGTCTGGGGGGAATGAGCAGTTCTTC
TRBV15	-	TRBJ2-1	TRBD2	CATSRDRLLAGLNEQFF	TGTGCCACCAGCAGAGATAGGTTGCTAGCGGGGCTTAATGAGCAGTTCTTC
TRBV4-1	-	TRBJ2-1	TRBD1	CASKGRGPNEQFF	TGCGCCAGCAAGGGCAGGGGGCCCAATGAGCAGTTCTTC
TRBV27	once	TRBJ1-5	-	CASRNVGSNQPQHF	TGTGCCAGCAGAAATGTCGGTAGCAATCAGCCCCAGCATTTT
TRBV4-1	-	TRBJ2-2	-	CASSHRGTENTGELFF	TGCGCCAGCAGCCATCGCGGGACAGAAAACACCGGGGAGCTGTTTTTT
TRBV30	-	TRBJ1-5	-	CAWSVQENQPQHF	TGTGCCTGGAGTGTACAGGAGAATCAGCCCCAGCATTTT
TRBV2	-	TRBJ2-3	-	CASRYRGSTDTQYF	TGTGCCAGCCGTTATCGGGGAAGCACAGATACGCAGTATTTT
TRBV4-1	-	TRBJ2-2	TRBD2	CASSQGGTSGSVAGELFF	TGCGCCAGCAGCCAAGGCGGCACTAGCGGGAGTGTGGCCGGGGAGCTGTTTTTT
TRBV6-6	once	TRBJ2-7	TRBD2	CASRPPGLATSYEQYF	TGTGCCAGCAGGCCTCCGGGACTAGCGACTTCCTACGAGCAGTACTTC
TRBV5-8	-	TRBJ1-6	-	CASSLLVGGGEGNSPLHF	TGTGCCAGCAGCTTACTCGTTGGGGGAGGAGAGGGGAATTCACCCCTCCACTTT
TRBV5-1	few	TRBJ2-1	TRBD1	CASSFFLDRGIDNEQFF	TGCGCCAGCAGCTTTTTTCTGGACAGGGGGATCGACAATGAGCAGTTCTTC
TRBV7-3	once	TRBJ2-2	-	CASSAQGTGELFF	TGTGCCAGCAGCGCACAGGGCACCGGGGAGCTGTTTTTT